A selection of T cell receptor beta chains follows, all from one sample in a study of neurological immune-mediated disorders. TCRdb analysed the 5' RACE reads with MiXCR anew, one entry per CDR3 protein. The sample has about 120,000 distinct CDR3 sequences, roughly 3.1% seen once. The sample comprised PBMCs. The receptors stem from a woman aged 25 to 45 with multiple sclerosis. The CDR3 runs from the conserved cysteine through the conserved F or W. D genes are given only for firm matches. Not all rows give a size; the values are once, few, many and, for expanded clones, a class.

j_call | v_call | d_call | clone_size | cdr3_nt | cdr3_aa
TRBJ2-1 | TRBV5-1 | TRBD2 | many | TGCGCCAGCAGTGGTTCAGCGGGAATCAATGAGCAGTTCTTC | CASSGSAGINEQFF
TRBJ1-6 | TRBV7-9 | NA | many | TGTGCCAGCAGCTTAGTAGGAGAGGGCGATCATAATTCACCCCTCCACTTT | CASSLVGEGDHNSPLHF
TRBJ2-3 | TRBV5-1 | NA | NA | TGCGCCAGCAGCTTGGGAAACAACACAGATACGCAGTATTTT | CASSLGNNTDTQYF
TRBJ2-7 | TRBV7-2 | NA | many | TGTGCCAGCAGCTTAGGCAGGGGCCTAATGGGCGAGCAGTACTTC | CASSLGRGLMGEQYF
TRBJ2-5 | TRBV27 | NA | many | TGTGCCAGCAGTTTATCGGTACAAGAGACCCAGTACTTC | CASSLSVQETQYF
TRBJ2-3 | TRBV12-3/TRBV12-4 | NA | many | TGTGCCAGCAGTTTGTCTAGAGATACGCAGTATTTT | CASSLSRDTQYF
TRBJ1-5 | TRBV20-1 | TRBD1 | many | TGCAGTGCTAGAGATACAGGGGGCAATCAGCCCCAGCATTTT | CSARDTGGNQPQHF
TRBJ1-5 | TRBV6-6 | NA | many | TGTGCCGGAGGGACGGTCAATAGCAATCAGCCCCAGCATTTT | CAGGTVNSNQPQHF
TRBJ1-2 | TRBV7-2 | NA | many | TGTGCCAGCATCCCCGCGAGCGGGGCTGGCTACACCTTC | CASIPASGAGYTF
TRBJ2-1 | TRBV20-1 | NA | many | TGCAGTGCTTCGGCTCAGCGGGACACAAATGAGCAGTTCTTC | CSASAQRDTNEQFF
TRBJ2-1 | TRBV20-1 | TRBD2 | many | TGCAGTGCTAGACTAGCGGGAGCCTACAATGAGCAGTTCTTC | CSARLAGAYNEQFF
TRBJ2-3 | TRBV7-6 | NA | many | TGTGCCAGCAGCCGGGAGGGACAGGGCACAGATACGCAGTATTTT | CASSREGQGTDTQYF
TRBJ1-4 | TRBV27 | NA | many | TGTGCCAGCAGTTTATTAGGGGGAGGAGGGGAAAAACTGTTTTTT | CASSLLGGGGEKLFF
TRBJ1-1 | TRBV7-2 | NA | many | TGTGCCAGCCGCTCGGGGGCCACTGAAGCTTTCTTT | CASRSGATEAFF
TRBJ2-6 | TRBV20-1 | TRBD1 | many | TGCAGTGCCCCCACCGGGACAGACCCTACTGGGGCCAACGTCCTGACTTTC | CSAPTGTDPTGANVLTF
TRBJ1-2 | TRBV25-1 | TRBD1 | many | TGTGCCAGCGGAGGACAGGGAATAAGCGGCTACACCTTC | CASGGQGISGYTF
TRBJ1-2 | TRBV20-1 | NA | many | TGCAGTGCCACCGGGACCGCCTATGGCTACACCTTC | CSATGTAYGYTF
TRBJ2-4 | TRBV12-3/TRBV12-4 | TRBD1 | many | TGTGCCAGCAGTTTAGGGACAGGGGCCAAAAACATTCAGTACTTC | CASSLGTGAKNIQYF
TRBJ2-1 | TRBV12-3/TRBV12-4 | TRBD2 | many | TGTGCCAGCAGTTTGGGGACTACCTACAATGAGCAGTTCTTC | CASSLGTTYNEQFF
TRBJ1-2 | TRBV5-1 | NA | many | TGCGCCAGCAGCTTGGAACCTGGAGACTATGGCTACACCTTC | CASSLEPGDYGYTF
TRBJ1-1 | TRBV6-5 | NA | many | TGTGCCAGCAGTTATACAGGGTGGACTGAAGCTTTCTTT | CASSYTGWTEAFF
TRBJ1-1 | TRBV20-1 | TRBD1 | many | TGCAGTGCCAGGGGGACGGAAGGGACGTCTGAAGCTTTCTTT | CSARGTEGTSEAFF
TRBJ2-1 | TRBV12-3/TRBV12-4 | NA | NA | TGTGCCAGCAGTTTAGAAAGTAATGAGCAGTTCTTC | CASSLESNEQFF
TRBJ2-5 | TRBV6-5 | TRBD1 | many | TGTGCCAGCAGTTACTTAGGCAGGGGGCGAGAAGAGACCCAGTACTTC | CASSYLGRGREETQYF
TRBJ2-1 | TRBV10-3 | TRBD2 | once | TGTGCCATCAGTGGCTCTCCAAGACTAGCGAGGGATCTGGGCAATGAGCAGTTCTTC | CAISGSPRLARDLGNEQFF
TRBJ1-5 | TRBV6-6 | NA | NA | TGTGCCAGCAGTTCCCCCGGGGGTTTCAGCAATCAGCCCCAGCATTTT | CASSSPGGFSNQPQHF
TRBJ1-2 | TRBV7-2 | NA | many | TGTGCCAGCAGCTTTGGGCAGAGATATGGCTACACCTTC | CASSFGQRYGYTF
TRBJ2-2 | TRBV4-3 | NA | many | TGCGCCAGCAGCCAAGATCTCAGAGTGACCGGGGAGCTGTTTTTT | CASSQDLRVTGELFF
TRBJ2-3 | TRBV4-3 | NA | many | TGCGCCAGCAGCCAAGATAGGCTCAATACGCAGTATTTT | CASSQDRLNTQYF
TRBJ1-3 | TRBV20-1 | TRBD1 | many | TGCAGTGCCGGGGACAGGGGCTCTGGAAACACCATATATTTT | CSAGDRGSGNTIYF
TRBJ2-7 | TRBV20-1 | NA | NA | TGCAGTGCTCTCGAACAGGGTTACGAGCAGTACTTC | CSALEQGYEQYF
TRBJ1-1 | TRBV6-4 | NA | few | TGTGCCAGCAGTGAGCGGGGGATCGGCACTGAAGCTTTCTTT | CASSERGIGTEAFF
TRBJ2-1 | TRBV20-1 | NA | many | TGCAGTGCCCTGGACTACCTCTCCTACAATGAGCAGTTCTTC | CSALDYLSYNEQFF
TRBJ2-5 | TRBV20-1 | TRBD2 | many | TGCAGTGCTAGAGGTCTTAGCGGGAGAGATGAGACCCAGTACTTC | CSARGLSGRDETQYF
TRBJ2-3 | TRBV5-1 | TRBD2 | many | TGCGCCAGCAGATCCGGGAGGGGCACAGATACGCAGTATTTT | CASRSGRGTDTQYF
TRBJ2-7 | TRBV7-2 | NA | many | TGTGCCAGCAGCTTGACCGGGACCATGGTGTACGAGCAGTACTTC | CASSLTGTMVYEQYF
TRBJ1-2 | TRBV7-2 | TRBD1 | many | TGTGCCAGCAGCTTAGGGGGACAGGGAAACTATGGCTACACCTTC | CASSLGGQGNYGYTF
TRBJ1-6 | TRBV3-1 | NA | many | TGTGCCAGCAGCCCCCCGAATTCACCCCTCCACTTT | CASSPPNSPLHF
TRBJ2-7 | TRBV5-1 | NA | many | TGCGCCAGCAGCTTGGACCTGGGAAGAGCTTACGAGCAGTACTTC | CASSLDLGRAYEQYF
TRBJ2-3 | TRBV12-3/TRBV12-4 | NA | many | TGTGCCAGCAGTTTATATATGCAGGGAACAGATACGCAGTATTTT | CASSLYMQGTDTQYF
TRBJ2-3 | TRBV7-9 | NA | many | TGTGCCAGCAGCTCAAGAGGGGGGCCCCGTACAGATACGCAGTATTTT | CASSSRGGPRTDTQYF
TRBJ2-1 | TRBV12-3/TRBV12-4 | NA | NA | TGTGCCGGGGGTGGGCCCTACAATGAGCAGTTCTTC | CAGGGPYNEQFF
TRBJ1-1 | TRBV20-1 | TRBD1 | many | TGCAGTGCTAGGGCCCGGGACAGGGGGGACACTGAAGCTTTCTTT | CSARARDRGDTEAFF
TRBJ1-2 | TRBV29-1 | NA | many | TGCAGCGTTGAAGAGGAGGAGTCCTATGGCTACACCTTC | CSVEEEESYGYTF
TRBJ2-1 | TRBV7-2 | NA | few | TGTGCCAGCAGCCAACTACAGGGCGGACATTACAATGAGCAGTTCTTC | CASSQLQGGHYNEQFF
TRBJ2-1 | TRBV10-3 | NA | many | TGTGCCATCAGTGGCTTTTCCGGGGGCTCCTACAATGAGCAGTTCTTC | CAISGFSGGSYNEQFF
TRBJ2-1 | TRBV5-1 | TRBD2 | many | TGCGCCAGCAGCTCTACTAGCGGGGCCTACAATGAGCAGTTCTTC | CASSSTSGAYNEQFF
TRBJ2-1 | TRBV7-9 | NA | NA | TGTGCCAGCGGGTCGGGAGTCGAGCAGTTCTTC | CASGSGVEQFF